One sample yielded the 8 T cell receptor beta chains listed below, sequenced in a study of cytomegalovirus exposure and HLA in healthy donors. PCR primers comprised 60 Vbeta and 13 Jbeta primers. The method was immunoSEQ multiplex PCR; TCRdb's version includes in-frame clones alone and lacks a portion of them. The table records a few hundred thousand clones, 77% of them present only once. Sequencing used PBMCs. The receptors come from a woman aged 60-75 years in good health and CMV-seropositive.

The chain recombines TRBV4-1 with TRBJ2-3, with 14 bases lining up with TRBD2. Unmatched junction bases numbered 4, after V lost 3 bases and J lost 5 bases. The CDR3 spans 16 residues. The germline V gene encodes CDR1 MGHRA and CDR2 YSYEKL. This CDR3 is CASSHLGTSGGDTQYF. CDR3 nucleotide sequence: TGCGCCAGCAGCCACCTGGGGACTAGCGGGGGAGATACGCAGTATTTT.

This chain uses TRBV6-5 with TRBJ1-2; 9 bases agree with TRBD1. CDR1 is MNHEY and CDR2 is SVGAGI in the germline V gene. The CDR3 is 16 amino acids. The J segment lost 4 bases and the V segment lost 3 bases, leaving 9 bases of the junction unmatched. The CDR3 DNA reads as TGTGCCAGCAGTTATCTGACAGGGGGTGGGATCTATGGCTACACCTTC. Residues: CASSYLTGGGIYGYTF.

This chain links TRBV7-2 with TRBJ1-4; 9 nucleotides match TRBD1. This CDR3 comprises 15 residues. Germline V gives CDR1 SGHTA, CDR2 FQGNSA. J gave up 10 bases and V 5 bases, and 11 bases lay outside the gene matches. CDR3 DNA sequence: TGTGCCAGCAGCCGGGGGACAGGGTTAATTGGAAAACTGTTTTTT. Translating it yields CASSRGTGLIGKLFF.

CDR3 region: CASSQAGTVETQYF. CDR3 coding DNA: TGCGCCAGCAGCCAAGCCGGGACAGTAGAGACCCAGTACTTC. The chain carries TRBV4-1 and TRBJ2-5, with TRBD1 matching over 7 bases. This CDR3 contains 14 residues. The V segment lost 1 base and the J segment 4 bases; nucleotides outside the gene matches: 3. The germline V gene has CDR1 MGHRA and CDR2 YSYEKL.

In DNA form, the CDR3 reads TGTGCCAGCAGGGCGGGAGTCTTTGGGTCCGAGACCCAGTACTTC. This encodes CASRAGVFGSETQYF. The J gene is TRBJ2-5, the V gene TRBV6-1; 7 bases map to TRBD2. The CDR3 is 15 amino acids. V gave up 6 bases and J gave up 5 bases; unmatched junction bases: 12. Germline loops: CDR1 MNHNS, CDR2 SASEGT.

The chain combines TRBV5-6 with TRBJ1-1; unclear D gene. Trimming took 7 bases from V and 1 from J, leaving 8 bases between them. The CDR3 is made up of 12 amino acids. Germline V CDR1 and CDR2: SGHDT, YYEEEE. Written as DNA, the CDR3 is TGTGCCAGCCGAAGCTGGAACACTGAAGCTTTCTTT. Amino acids: CASRSWNTEAFF. Drawing the rest from reference TRBV5-6 and TRBJ1-1, the complete variable domain is DAGVTQSPTHLIKTRGQQVTLRCSPKSGHDTVSWYQQALGQGPQFIFQYYEEEERQRGNFPDRFSGHQFPNYSSELNVNALLLGDSALYLCASRSWNTEAFFGQGTRLTVV.

This sequence joins TRBV6-4 and TRBJ2-7; D is unresolved. Germline V CDR1 and CDR2: MRHNA, SNTAGT. V was clipped by 5 bases and J by 9 bases, with 2 bases between them. The CDR3 totals 8 residues. CDR3 in amino acids: CASSRQYF. In DNA, the CDR3 is TGTGCCAGCAGTCGGCAGTACTTC.

The CDR3 nucleotides read TGTGCCAGCAGGAGTCCCGGACAGACTGAAGCTTTCTTT. Amino acids: CASRSPGQTEAFF. The chain is built from TRBV28 and TRBJ1-1; a weak D match, TRBD1 (6 bases). Germline lookup yields CDR1 MDHEN and CDR2 SYDVKM. The CDR3 has 13 amino acids. Trimming pared 6 bases from V and 5 bases from J, leaving 13 bases between.